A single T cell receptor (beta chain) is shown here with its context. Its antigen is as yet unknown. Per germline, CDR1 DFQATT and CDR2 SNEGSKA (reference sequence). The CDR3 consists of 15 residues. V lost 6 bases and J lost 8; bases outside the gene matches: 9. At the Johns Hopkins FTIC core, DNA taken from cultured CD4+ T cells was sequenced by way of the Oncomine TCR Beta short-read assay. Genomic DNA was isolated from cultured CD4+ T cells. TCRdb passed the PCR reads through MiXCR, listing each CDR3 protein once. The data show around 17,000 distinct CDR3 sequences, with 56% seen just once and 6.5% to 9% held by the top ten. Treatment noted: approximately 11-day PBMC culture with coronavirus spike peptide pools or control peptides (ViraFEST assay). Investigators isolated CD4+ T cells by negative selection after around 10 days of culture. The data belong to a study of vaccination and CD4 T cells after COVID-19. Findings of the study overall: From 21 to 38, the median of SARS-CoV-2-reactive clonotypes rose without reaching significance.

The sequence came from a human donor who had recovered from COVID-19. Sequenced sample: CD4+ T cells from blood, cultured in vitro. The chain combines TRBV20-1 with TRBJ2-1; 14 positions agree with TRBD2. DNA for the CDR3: TGCAGTGCGGGAACGGGACTAGCGGGAGTGGATGAGCAGTTCTTC. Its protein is CSAGTGLAGVDEQFF.